This T cell receptor (beta chain) stems from a study of blood T cell repertoires in COVID-19. Study context: Spain, Italy and the United States supplied samples that represented acute and convalescent COVID-19. Nucleic acid was either cDNA or gDNA, and it came from T cells, B-cell-depleted T cells, or PBMCs.

This clone appeared a single time. CDR1 and CDR2 from the germline V gene are LNHDA and SQIVND (reference sequence). The length of the CDR3 is 13 residues. Trimming stripped 7 bases from V and 7 bases from J, with 11 bases between. In the study's own analysis: The assay estimated nucleated cells by amplifying reference gene primers. Assay used: immunoSEQ multiplex PCR; TCRdb lists only in-frame clones, some missing. The DNA was the basis for D and trimming; V, J and clone size are from that table. The sample contains approximately 130,000 clones, 80% to 90% of which appear only once. Sequenced: peripheral blood. The chain couples TRBV19 to TRBJ1-6; D might be TRBD1 (5 bases). The sequence derives from a man aged 70 or older with active or convalescent COVID-19. CDR3 region: CASKGRENSPLHF. The CDR3 DNA is TGTGCCAGTAAGGGCAGGGAAAATTCACCCCTCCACTTT.